This paragraph covers one T cell receptor (beta chain) sequence. An amount of RNA that ranged from roughly 0.5 to 1 ug was reverse transcribed with random hexamers. MiXCR, applied by TCRdb to the immunoSEQ multiplex PCR reads, yields one record per CDR3 protein. The sample lists about 240,000 distinct CDR3 sequences; less than 96% were seen once. Germline-derived CDR1 and CDR2 are SGHAT and FQNNGV. The CDR3 consists of 13 residues. Trimming cost V 1 base and J 4 bases, with 6 bases left between them. This sample was taken from a study of CD8 T cells in Susac syndrome. The overall study: Intravenous immunoglobulin alone or corticosteroids were being given to patients with Susac syndrome at blood draw, unless they were therapy-naive.

The gene calls are TRBV11-2 and TRBJ2-3; D possibly uses TRBD1 or TRBD2 (5 bases each). The specimen was CD4+ T cells from PBMCs. This TCR came from a human donor with Susac syndrome. CDR3 in amino acids: CASSLAGPDTQYF. DNA for the CDR3: TGTGCCAGCAGCTTAGCGGGGCCAGATACGCAGTATTTT.